The sequence of this T cell receptor beta chain was determined in a study of shared clonotypes between healthy human individuals. General observations from the study: Only blood samples were collected, and tissue repertoires likely differ.

Per the authors' pipeline: ImmunoSEQ only sent back junction sequences with no quality scores, so filtering was done differently. The data were produced by immunoSEQ multiplex PCR, yet TCRdb's version contains in-frame clones alone and is incomplete. V, J and clone size are those of that table, while D and trimming were read from the DNA. The table shows about 2.1 million clones, with roughly 91% occurring only once. Positively selected for CCR7, the CD45RO-negative cells used as naive CD8 cells excluded terminally differentiated effector memory CD45RA+ cells. Those who donated were healthy HIV-negative adults, with no recent acute infections or vaccinations reported. Trimming stripped 3 bases from V and 5 bases from J, with 11 bases between. The CDR3 is 13 residues long. Germline CDR1 MNHEY, CDR2 SMNVEV (reference sequence). A single count supports this clone. What it binds is not known.

Source material: naive CD8+ T cells from PBMCs. V is TRBV27 and J is TRBJ2-7; D gene unclear. This TCR derives from a man aged 18 to 35 in good health. Some clones in this sample may be carry-over from other donors' samples. CDR3 residues: CASSLVSRHEQYF. The CDR3 region has the DNA TGTGCCAGCAGTTTGGTGTCGAGGCACGAGCAGTACTTC.